Sequencing of this T cell receptor (beta chain) was carried out in a study of blood T cell repertoires in COVID-19. At the level of the study: Researchers got acute and convalescent COVID-19 samples from the United States, Italy and Spain.

Germline trimming cut 6 bases from V and 1 base from J; bases unmatched to any gene: 3. Germline CDR1 is MNHEY and CDR2 is SVGAGI. The CDR3 has 14 amino acids. This clone was observed a single time. As handled by the study authors: Amplified reference gene primers provided the basis for estimating nucleated cell counts. This table comes from immunoSEQ multiplex PCR, and its TCRdb copy is limited to in-frame clones, with some not included. The V and J calls and the clone size are those of that table, but D and trimming were determined from the DNA. The data hold about 77,000 clones, with over 85% observed a single time.

The V call is TRBV6-5, the J call TRBJ1-1; TRBD1 matches at 9 bases. The sample taken for sequencing was peripheral blood. The clonotype was recovered from a woman of 80 years or more with active or convalescent COVID-19. CDR3 DNA sequence: TGTGCCAGCAGAGGGACAGGGCAGAACACTGAAGCTTTCTTT. Protein sequence: CASRGTGQNTEAFF.